This T cell receptor (beta chain) was identified during a study of T-cell reconstitution after alpha-beta-depleted transplantation in children. Unique molecular identifiers were incorporated during preparation of the TCRbeta library. TCRdb analysed the PCR reads with MiXCR anew, one entry per CDR3 protein. The top ten hold around 6% of the sample, which has 200,000 to 250,000 distinct CDR3 sequences, under 9.5% seen once. A few counts support this clonotype. The sample here was PBMCs from the stem cell graft donor, taken from the stem cell graft. The source of this sequence is a human donor who donated a stem cell graft to a child with acute lymphoblastic leukemia.

The CDR3 sequence: CASSPPGQGVYGYTF. The CDR3 nucleotides are TGTGCCAGCAGCCCGCCGGGACAGGGAGTGTATGGCTACACCTTC. The rearrangement uses TRBV5-6 and TRBJ1-2, with 9 bases lining up with TRBD1. The germline V gene has CDR1 SGHDT and CDR2 YYEEEE. CDR3 length: 15 residues. V dropped 4 bases and J dropped 5; count of bases not matched to a gene: 9.